This paragraph reports one TCR beta chain. Its antigen is unknown. The naive CD8 subset, CD45RO-negative cells positively selected for CCR7, excluded terminally differentiated effector memory CD45RA+ cells. Per the germline V gene, CDR1 is LNHDA and CDR2 is SQIVND (reference sequence). V lost 6 bases to trimming and J lost 0 bases, with 17 bases between them. This CDR3 region has 17 residues. The sample is drawn from a study of shared clonotypes between healthy human individuals. Study outcomes and limitations: Estimated richness was generally greater in naive than memory subsets. Since donors were few, the genetic and exposure-history diversity represented was limited.

This table comes from immunoSEQ multiplex PCR, and its TCRdb copy is limited to in-frame clones, with some not included. The sample shows over 2 million clones, approximately 94% of them seen only once. This clonotype was sampled from a man between 18 and 35 years old in good health. Sequenced: naive CD8+ T cells sorted from blood. J is TRBJ2-2 and V is TRBV19; D remains ambiguous. The CDR3 here is CASSPAWKQSNTGELFF. The CDR3 DNA follows: TGTGCCAGTAGCCCTGCGTGGAAACAGTCGAACACCGGGGAGCTGTTTTTT.